This TCR beta chain comes out of a study of T cells in tumors after PD-1 blockade. Study-wide background: No patient had prior checkpoint blockade, systemic immunosuppression, or radiotherapy within 4 weeks. Mean per blood sample: roughly 100,000 templates (about 24,000-257,772), some 36,000 unique clonotypes. Daily vismodegib 150 mg continued in a subset of anti-PD-1-treated patients.

The ends were cut back, 3 bases at V and 5 bases at J, with 11 bases in the middle. The germline gives CDR1 SGHDN, CDR2 FVKESK. The CDR3 has 14 amino acids. This table comes from immunoSEQ multiplex PCR, and its TCRdb copy is limited to in-frame clones, with some not included. The sample records tens of thousands of clones, around 73% being singletons. This clone appeared once. Tumor or blood genomic DNA was sequenced, with inputs of about 600 ng to 6,500 ng. Sequences were derived from PBMCs, sampled after anti-PD-1 treatment. The clonotype comes from a human donor with basal cell carcinoma. The V and J genes are TRBV14 and TRBJ2-1; D remains ambiguous. Here the CDR3 reads CASSHSASNNEQFF. The CDR3 bases are TGTGCCAGCAGCCATTCGGCCTCAAACAATGAGCAGTTCTTC.